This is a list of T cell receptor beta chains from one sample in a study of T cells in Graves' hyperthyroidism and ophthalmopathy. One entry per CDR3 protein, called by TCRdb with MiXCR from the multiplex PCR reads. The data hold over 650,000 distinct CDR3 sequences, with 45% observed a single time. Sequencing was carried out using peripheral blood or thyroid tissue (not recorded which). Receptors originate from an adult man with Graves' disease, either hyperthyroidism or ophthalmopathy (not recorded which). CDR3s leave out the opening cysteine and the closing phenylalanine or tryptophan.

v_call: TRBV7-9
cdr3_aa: ASSSGTYNTEAF

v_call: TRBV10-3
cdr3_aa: AISAGTGARTQH

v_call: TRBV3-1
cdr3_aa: ASSQDLAGHTQY

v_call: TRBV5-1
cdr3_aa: ASSLDGFVNYGYT

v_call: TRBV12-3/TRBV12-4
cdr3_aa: ASRGRAEETQY

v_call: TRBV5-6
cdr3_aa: ASSTFRGVNSGNTIY

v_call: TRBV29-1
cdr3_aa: SVGTGSPPLH

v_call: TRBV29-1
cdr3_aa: SVKDRTIY

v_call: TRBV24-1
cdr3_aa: ASSPSVSSGNTIY

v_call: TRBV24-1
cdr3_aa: ATRGQMNTGELF

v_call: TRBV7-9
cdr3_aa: ASSFRDRDNQPQH

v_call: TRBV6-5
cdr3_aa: ASRNAASNQPQH

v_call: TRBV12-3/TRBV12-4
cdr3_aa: ASRNRGRGYGYT

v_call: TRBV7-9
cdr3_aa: ASSLGSLARETQY

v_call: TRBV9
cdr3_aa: ASSVGRNTGELF

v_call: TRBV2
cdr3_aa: ASSGRDYGYT

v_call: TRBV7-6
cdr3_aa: ASRNPGNTEAF

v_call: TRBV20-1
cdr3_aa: SARGSTGSNEKLF

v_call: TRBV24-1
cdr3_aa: ATSPGQPNEKLF

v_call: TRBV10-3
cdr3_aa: AISESNRDSPHH

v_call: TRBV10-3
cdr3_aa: ASSEGQGLGYT

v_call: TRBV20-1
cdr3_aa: SARGEAEAF

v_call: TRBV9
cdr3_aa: ASSGPGTGGAGAF

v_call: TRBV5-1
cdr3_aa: ASSLNRGGTPGTQY

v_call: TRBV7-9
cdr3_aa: ASSRTGAGETQY

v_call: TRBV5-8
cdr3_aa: ATQGWYTEAF

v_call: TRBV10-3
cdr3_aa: ASRGANSPLH

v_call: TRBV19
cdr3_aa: ASSSYRGLVAEAF

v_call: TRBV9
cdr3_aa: ASSGPTGRGVTEAF

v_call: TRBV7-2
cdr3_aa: ASSLAQGRDYEKLF

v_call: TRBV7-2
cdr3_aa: ASSLWVPNTEAF

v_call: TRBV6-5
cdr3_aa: ATCRDSDGEAF

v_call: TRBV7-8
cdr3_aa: ASSQVTFYNSPLH

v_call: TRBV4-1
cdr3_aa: ASSQDRAAFRNTIY

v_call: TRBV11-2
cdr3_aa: ASSLVGSALH

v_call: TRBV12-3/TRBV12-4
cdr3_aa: ASSFFGTEKLF

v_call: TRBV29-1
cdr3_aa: SGATGSAYEQY

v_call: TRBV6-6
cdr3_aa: ASSNDRVSPLH

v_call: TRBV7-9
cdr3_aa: ASSPTNQETQY

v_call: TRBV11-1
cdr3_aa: ASASSRAGNTEAF

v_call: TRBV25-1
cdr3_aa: ASSDSRDYGYT

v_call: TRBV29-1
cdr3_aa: SVGTGENSPLH

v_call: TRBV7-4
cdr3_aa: ASSLGWGGHLETQY

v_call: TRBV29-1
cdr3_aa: SPYSNQPQH

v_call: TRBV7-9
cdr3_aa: ASSLGTGSGYGYT

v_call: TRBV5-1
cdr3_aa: ASSLGGDSAAF

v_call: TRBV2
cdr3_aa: ASHLQGRGTTF

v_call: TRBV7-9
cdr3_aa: ASSPQDRGNNSPLH

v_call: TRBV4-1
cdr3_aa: ASSQGSSGGEETQY

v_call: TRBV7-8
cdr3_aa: ASSLALRDGRAF